Shown below are 31 T cell receptor beta chains from a single sample sequenced in a study of shared clonotypes between healthy human individuals. Repertoires were generated with immunoSEQ multiplex PCR, while TCRdb's copy carries only in-frame clones and drops some. Of around 750,000 clones in the sample, 74% were seen once. The sequencing sample was made of memory CD4+ T cells sorted from blood. Subset in this sample: CD45RA-negative fraction. These TCRs come from a woman aged 25 to 39 in good health.

This chain uses TRBV9 with TRBJ2-7; D ambiguous. The V gene lost 0 bases and the J gene lost 7 bases, with 11 bases spanning the gap. CDR1 SGDLS and CDR2 YYNGEE come from the germline V gene. The CDR3 contains 13 residues. CDR3 sequence: CASSVAFMGEQYF. The DNA of the CDR3 is TGTGCCAGCAGCGTAGCCTTTATGGGGGAGCAGTACTTC. The full variable domain, completed using reference TRBV9 and TRBJ2-7, is DSGVTQTPKHLITATGQRVTLRCSPRSGDLSVYWYQQSLDQGLQFLIQYYNGEERAKGNILERFSAQQFPDLHSELNLSSLELGDSALYFCASSVAFMGEQYFGPGTRLTVT.

The chain links TRBV5-1 to TRBJ2-1; weak D call: TRBD2 (6 bases). Per the germline V gene, CDR1 is SGHRS and CDR2 is YFSETQ. The CDR3 has 17 residues. Trimming pared 5 bases from V and 0 bases from J, leaving 18 bases between. CDR3 bases: TGCGCCAGCAGGGGGGGAGCGGCCGGGAGCTCCTACAATGAGCAGTTCTTC. Protein product: CASRGGAAGSSYNEQFF.

The J gene is TRBJ1-5, the V gene TRBV6-5; D might be TRBD1 (6 bases). V was cut by 6 bases and J by 4 bases, with 10 bases left in between. The germline V gene has CDR1 MNHEY and CDR2 SVGAGI. CDR3 length equals 13 residues. CDR3 coding DNA: TGTGCCAGCAGAGGGACAAATAATCAGCCCCAGCATTTT. Its protein is CASRGTNNQPQHF.

The chain uses TRBV5-4 and TRBJ1-1, with D possibly being TRBD1 (6 bases). Germline V gene sequence: CDR1 SGHNT, CDR2 YYREEE (reference sequence). The ends were cut back, 3 bases at V and 1 base at J, with 10 bases in the middle. This CDR3 comprises 14 residues. The CDR3, as DNA: TGTGCCAGCAGCTCGGGACAAACGAACACTGAAGCTTTCTTT. It codes for CASSSGQTNTEAFF. The complete variable domain, with remaining parts taken from reference TRBV5-4 and TRBJ1-1, reads ETGVTQSPTHLIKTRGQQVTLRCSSQSGHNTVSWYQQALGQGPQFIFQYYREEENGRGNFPPRFSGLQFPNYSSELNVNALELDDSALYLCASSSGQTNTEAFFGQGTRLTVV.

This clone came up many times. The chain has TRBV6-1 and TRBJ2-1; no firm D call. V was trimmed by 1 base and J by 2 bases, leaving 6 bases between them. Germline V CDR1 and CDR2: MNHNS, SASEGT. The CDR3 covers 14 residues. Written as DNA, the CDR3 is TGTGCCAGCAGTGAAGTAATAGCCTACAATGAGCAGTTCTTC. It specifies CASSEVIAYNEQFF.

This clone was detected many times. V gene TRBV5-1 combines with J gene TRBJ2-2; possibly TRBD1 for D (6 bases). Germline V lookup: CDR1 SGHRS, CDR2 YFSETQ. The CDR3 has 16 amino acids. The V gene lost 2 bases and the J gene lost 4 bases, with 15 bases spanning the gap. CDR3 protein: CASSFRDNRGTGELFF. The DNA for the CDR3 is TGCGCCAGCAGCTTCCGGGACAATCGGGGCACCGGGGAGCTGTTTTTT. Based on the CDR3 plus reference TRBV5-1 and TRBJ2-2, the full variable domain is KAGVTQTPRYLIKTRGQQVTLSCSPISGHRSVSWYQQTPGQGLQFLFEYFSETQRNKGNFPGRFSGRQFSNSRSEMNVSTLELGDSALYLCASSFRDNRGTGELFFGEGSRLTVL.

The chain employs TRBV4-1 and TRBJ1-4; weak D call: TRBD1 (5 bases). The CDR3 length is 16 residues. The V gene's germline CDR1 is MGHRA and CDR2 YSYEKL. V lost 0 bases and J 6 bases, leaving 14 bases between the germline ends. Here the CDR3 reads CASSQDLMVGHEKLFF. CDR3 sequence (DNA): TGCGCCAGCAGCCAAGACCTCATGGTGGGGCATGAAAAACTGTTTTTT.

The V call is TRBV4-1, the J call TRBJ2-7, with TRBD2 matching 10 bases. The V gene's germline CDR1 is MGHRA and CDR2 YSYEKL. The CDR3 is 15 residues long. The junction had 3 bases not matched to a gene; V was cut back by 1 base and J by 3 bases. DNA of the CDR3: TGCGCCAGCAGCCAAGGAGAGCGGGAGGGCTACGAGCAGTACTTC. Its translation is CASSQGEREGYEQYF.

This clone showed up many times. The chain joins TRBV21-1 to TRBJ1-4; TRBD1 is the table's D call, not checked against the DNA. TRBV21-1 is a known pseudogene. This CDR3 is built from 16 residues. CDR3 region: CASSKEVDSPNEKLFF. The DNA for the CDR3 is TGTGCCAGCAGCAAAGAGGTCGACAGCCCTAATGAAAAACTGTTTTTT.

The rearrangement joins TRBV10-1 to TRBJ2-1; 8 nucleotides line up with TRBD1. J lost 8 bases, V lost 5 bases, and 8 bases had no gene match. This CDR3 contains 14 residues. From germline, CDR1 is WNHNN and CDR2 SYGVQD (reference sequence). The CDR3 DNA follows: TGCGCCAGCAGTCGGGACAGGCTTATGCATGAGCAGTTCTTC. Its translation: CASSRDRLMHEQFF.

This clone was seen a single time. The CDR3: CASSLGTGDQPQHF. The CDR3 DNA reads TGTGCCAGCAGCCTCGGGACAGGGGATCAGCCCCAGCATTTT. V and J are TRBV9 and TRBJ1-5, with 10 bases identical to TRBD1. V shed 4 bases, J shed 5 bases, and the junction held 3 bases outside the gene matches. There are 14 residues in the CDR3. Germline assignment: CDR1 SGDLS and CDR2 YYNGEE.

Worth noting for this clone: At the DNA level, this CDR3 is encoded by other sequences in the same sample as well. The chain recombines TRBV30 with TRBJ2-5; tentatively, D is TRBD2 (7 bases). This CDR3 is 12 amino acids long. V lost 4 bases, J lost 5 bases, and 11 bases lay in between. Germline V CDR1 and CDR2: GTSNPN, SVGIG (reference sequence). The CDR3 sequence is CAWKGGGETQYF. In DNA, the CDR3 is TGTGCCTGGAAAGGGGGAGGGGAGACCCAGTACTTC.

The chain has TRBV28 and TRBJ1-5, with D perhaps TRBD1 (5 bases). CDR1 MDHEN and CDR2 SYDVKM come from the germline V gene. The V end was cut by 8 bases, the J end by 6 bases, with 14 bases between. The CDR3 has 13 amino acids. The CDR3 DNA sequence: TGTGCCAGCTGGGGGGGGTCAAGTCAGCCCCAGCATTTT. Translating gives CASWGGSSQPQHF.

The V and J genes are TRBV5-1 and TRBJ2-3; D is ambiguous. This CDR3 is 15 amino acids long. The ends were cut back, 4 bases at V and 0 bases at J, with 12 bases in the middle. CDR1 is SGHRS and CDR2 is YFSETQ in the germline V gene. This CDR3 reads CASSLWGTSTDTQYF. The CDR3 bases are TGCGCCAGCAGCCTGTGGGGAACTAGCACAGATACGCAGTATTTT.

As regards this clone: A far larger clone is one nucleotide away, so this likely arose from a read error. Other DNA variants within this sample encode the same CDR3. This chain connects TRBV7-9 to TRBJ1-2; D remains unclear. Per germline, CDR1 SEHNR and CDR2 FQNEAQ (reference sequence). Trimming left V 1 base short and J 7 bases short, with 4 bases between. The length of the CDR3 is 11 residues. The CDR3 protein is CASSLGGGYTF. CDR3 sequence (DNA): TGTGCCAGCAGCTTAGGGGGTGGCTACACCTTC. Looking up the rest from reference TRBV7-9 and TRBJ1-2 gives the full variable domain: DTGVSQNPRHKITKRGQNVTFRCDPISEHNRLYWYRQTLGQGPEFLTYFQNEAQLEKSRLLSDRFSAERPKGSFSTLEIQRTEQGDSAMYLCASSLGGGYTFGSGTRLTVV.

The gene calls are TRBV18 and TRBJ2-7; 14 bases are a match to TRBD2. Germline V gene sequence: CDR1 KGHSH, CDR2 LQKENI. V was clipped by 3 bases and J by 6 bases; unmatched bases: 1. CDR3 length equals 14 residues. This chain's CDR3 is CASSPGLAGGEQYF. DNA of the CDR3: TGTGCCAGCTCACCCGGACTAGCGGGAGGCGAGCAGTACTTC.

There are a few counts of this clone. J is TRBJ2-1 and V is TRBV11-3; weak D call: TRBD1 (5 bases). Per the germline V gene, CDR1 is SGHNT and CDR2 is YENEEA. The V and J ends lost 0 bases and 9 bases respectively, with 9 bases between them. This CDR3 comprises 13 residues. The CDR3 bases are TGTGCCAGCAGCTTAGATCTACAGGCTGAGCAGTTCTTC. Its protein is CASSLDLQAEQFF.

The rearrangement uses TRBV7-9 and TRBJ1-5; D call uncertain. In germline, CDR1 is SEHNR, CDR2 FQNEAQ (reference sequence). CDR3 length: 12 residues. The V end lost 1 base, the J end lost 5 bases, and 3 bases lay between the germline ends. CDR3 DNA sequence: TGTGCCAGCAGCTTAGGCCATCAGCCCCAGCATTTT. It encodes CASSLGHQPQHF. Based on the CDR3 plus reference TRBV7-9 and TRBJ1-5, the full variable domain is DTGVSQNPRHKITKRGQNVTFRCDPISEHNRLYWYRQTLGQGPEFLTYFQNEAQLEKSRLLSDRFSAERPKGSFSTLEIQRTEQGDSAMYLCASSLGHQPQHFGDGTRLSIL.

J is TRBJ1-5 and V is TRBV28; TRBD1 aligns across 12 bases. The V segment lost 5 bases and the J segment 8 bases; nucleotides outside the gene matches: 7. The V gene's germline CDR1 is MDHEN and CDR2 SYDVKM. The CDR3 runs to 15 residues. CDR3: CASSPGQGAGEPQHF. For the CDR3, the DNA is TGTGCCAGCAGTCCGGGACAGGGGGCGGGGGAGCCCCAGCATTTT.

The J gene is TRBJ2-7, the V gene TRBV4-2; TRBD2 agrees at 8 bases. This CDR3 has 16 residues. The germline gives CDR1 LGHNA, CDR2 YNFKEQ. J was trimmed by 2 bases and V by 3 bases; bases with no gene match: 9. This chain's CDR3 is CASSQQPGLGAYEQYF. The CDR3 DNA follows: TGTGCCAGCAGCCAGCAACCGGGACTAGGGGCCTACGAGCAGTACTTC.

The V gene is TRBV19, the J gene TRBJ1-1; D is unresolved. This CDR3 comprises 13 residues. Germline V CDR1 and CDR2: LNHDA, SQIVND (reference sequence). Between the trimmed V and J ends, which lost 8 bases and 1 base, there was a span of 11 bases. CDR3 in DNA: TGTGCCAGTTTTGATGGATCGAACACTGAAGCTTTCTTT. Protein sequence: CASFDGSNTEAFF.

This clone has a handful of counts. The chain has TRBV5-4 and TRBJ2-5; TRBD1 matches at 10 bases. V dropped 4 bases and J dropped 5; count of bases not matched to a gene: 5. Germline V gene sequence: CDR1 SGHNT, CDR2 YYREEE (reference sequence). The CDR3 is 14 residues long. CDR3: CASSRDRGRETQYF. CDR3 in DNA: TGTGCCAGCAGCCGAGACAGGGGGCGGGAGACCCAGTACTTC.

Regarding this clone: Additional DNA sequences in this sample encode the identical CDR3. This sequence joins TRBV19 and TRBJ2-1, with D unresolved. This CDR3 is 14 amino acids long. With 0 bases removed from V and 4 bases from J, the gap between germline ends came to 7 bases. CDR1 LNHDA and CDR2 SQIVND come from the germline V gene (reference sequence). This CDR3 is CASSIERRYNEQFF. In DNA form, the CDR3 reads TGTGCCAGTAGTATAGAGCGGAGATACAATGAGCAGTTCTTC.

The genes are TRBV2 and TRBJ1-2; D is perhaps TRBD1 (5 bases). Germline CDR1 SNHLY, CDR2 FYNNEI. The V gene lost 8 bases and the J gene lost 5 bases, with 18 bases spanning the gap. The CDR3 has 14 amino acids. The CDR3 DNA sequence: TGTGCCAGCGTACGACAACAGGCAGGGTATGGCTACACCTTC. It codes for CASVRQQAGYGYTF.

This chain joins TRBV25-1 and TRBJ2-1, with 11 bases identical to TRBD2. V lost 4 bases, J lost 2 bases, and 7 bases stayed unmatched. The germline V gene encodes CDR1 MGHDK and CDR2 SYGVNS. The CDR3 contains 17 residues. The CDR3 nucleotides are TGTGCCAGCAGTGGGGCGAATAGCGGGAGGGCCTACAATGAGCAGTTCTTC. This encodes CASSGANSGRAYNEQFF. The complete variable domain, with remaining parts taken from reference TRBV25-1 and TRBJ2-1, reads EADIYQTPRYLVIGTGKKITLECSQTMGHDKMYWYQQDPGMELHLIHYSYGVNSTEKGDLSSESTVSRIRTEHFPLTLESARPSHTSQYLCASSGANSGRAYNEQFFGPGTRLTVL.

V is TRBV27 and J is TRBJ2-7; 11 positions agree with TRBD1. The V segment lost 6 bases and the J segment 6 bases; nucleotides outside the gene matches: 13. CDR1 MNHEY and CDR2 SMNVEV come from the germline V gene (reference sequence). The CDR3 sequence is 16 residues long. As DNA, the CDR3 is TGTGCCAGCAGCCCTTCGGGGACAGGGGGTTGGGGCGAGCAGTACTTC. Translation gives CASSPSGTGGWGEQYF.

The CDR3 is CSVEDKWEKETQYF. The CDR3 DNA is TGCAGCGTTGAAGATAAGTGGGAGAAAGAGACCCAGTACTTC. This chain links TRBV29-1 with TRBJ2-5; tentatively, D is TRBD2 (5 bases). The CDR3 has 14 amino acids. Germline lookup yields CDR1 SQVTM and CDR2 ANQGSEA. The V end was cut by 0 bases, the J end by 3 bases, with 11 bases between.

This clone was found once. V gene TRBV14 combines with J gene TRBJ2-1, with D maybe TRBD2 (6 bases). From germline, CDR1 is SGHDN and CDR2 FVKESK. This CDR3 has 20 residues. Trimming shortened V by 4 bases and J by 1 base, and 26 bases separated the two germline ends. CDR3 region: CASSRRIRPGVAVSYNEQFF. Here the CDR3 DNA reads TGTGCCAGCAGCCGCAGAATTCGTCCAGGTGTAGCGGTATCCTACAATGAGCAGTTCTTC.

The chain combines TRBV29-1 with TRBJ1-2; a weak D match, TRBD1 (5 bases). V lost 4 bases and J 1 base, leaving 10 bases between the germline ends. CDR3 length: 13 amino acids. Germline CDR1 is SQVTM and CDR2 is ANQGSEA. CDR3 bases: TGCAGCGTTGGGGGCAGGAGTAACTATGGCTACACCTTC. Its translation: CSVGGRSNYGYTF.

The chain couples TRBV5-1 to TRBJ2-1; 10 bases agree with TRBD2. The CDR3 is 16 amino acids. Germline V gene lookup returns CDR1 SGHRS and CDR2 YFSETQ. The junction had 6 bases not matched to a gene; V was cut back by 0 bases and J by 6 bases. The CDR3 DNA reads TGCGCCAGCAGCTTGGGTAGCGGGAGGACCCTCAATGAGCAGTTCTTC. Its translation is CASSLGSGRTLNEQFF. Full variable domain (outside the CDR3, taken from reference TRBV5-1 and TRBJ2-1): KAGVTQTPRYLIKTRGQQVTLSCSPISGHRSVSWYQQTPGQGLQFLFEYFSETQRNKGNFPGRFSGRQFSNSRSEMNVSTLELGDSALYLCASSLGSGRTLNEQFFGPGTRLTVL.

This CDR3 reads CASSFPSGSTGELFF. In DNA form, the CDR3 reads TGCGCCAGCAGCTTCCCTAGCGGGAGCACCGGGGAGCTGTTTTTT. J is TRBJ2-2 and V is TRBV5-1, with 10 bases fitting TRBD2. This CDR3 region has 15 residues. The V and J ends lost 2 bases and 4 bases, in that order; junction bases with no gene match: 2. Germline V gene sequence: CDR1 SGHRS, CDR2 YFSETQ.